This T cell receptor beta chain originates from a study of vaccination effects on CD4 cells after COVID-19. For the study at large: Post-vaccination samples were obtained at early and late time points from a few convalescent patients.

Isolation of CD4+ T cells took place after around 10 days of culture. Confirmation by PCR established that the person had SARS-CoV-2 infection between March and December 2020. Participants completed two doses of the BNT162b2 or mRNA-1273 vaccine. Half-medium replacement with IL-2 medium occurred on days 3 and 7. General observations from the study: Late post-vaccination, clones induced by infection and those induced by vaccine underwent marked clonal contraction.

Clones were read by immunoSEQ multiplex PCR, and TCRdb kept only the in-frame ones, dropping some. The sample records about 34,000 clones, approximately 81% being singletons. Comment on this clone: Its target is unknown.

CDR3 size: 16 residues. Germline V lookup: CDR1 SGHTA, CDR2 FQGTGA. Trimming at V came to 5 bases and at J to 1 base, leaving 9 bases not matched to a gene. The chain links TRBV7-3 to TRBJ2-3; 7 nucleotides align to TRBD2. Here the sequenced sample was CD4+ T cells from PBMCs cultured without peptide, taken after COVID-19 vaccination. This clonotype was sampled from a human donor who had a prior SARS-CoV-2 infection. CDR3 sequence reads: CASSPGGGFGTDTQYF. CDR3 coding DNA: TGTGCCAGCAGCCCTGGGGGGGGATTTGGCACAGATACGCAGTATTTT.